This note documents a single T cell receptor beta chain sequence. The antigen is undetermined. V was shortened by 0 bases and J by 8 bases, with 13 bases between the two germline ends. The CDR3 runs 13 residues. Germline CDR1 reads DFQATT; CDR2 reads SNEGSKA (reference sequence). This entry is derived from a study of T cells in Graves' hyperthyroidism and ophthalmopathy. TCR beta CDR3 region amplification was performed from RNA transcripts. The study used the HTBI primer set for a first-round RT-PCR of the TCR CDR3. Via MiXCR, TCRdb re-called the multiplex PCR reads, giving one row per CDR3 protein. Of roughly 380,000 distinct CDR3 sequences listed, 13% are singletons. Uncontrolled infection, other autoimmune disease, pregnancy or lactation disqualified patients from enrolment. Overall study results and limits: Among thyroid clonotypes expanded above 0.001, most also appeared in blood. It was a median roughly 6.5 months before onset that the model predicted ophthalmopathy.

J is TRBJ1-2 and V is TRBV20-1; D uncertain. The source of this sequence is a man aged 25 to 40 with Graves' hyperthyroidism that later progressed to Graves' ophthalmopathy. The sample taken for sequencing was blood. The CDR3 sequence is CSARDPIPSGYTF. The CDR3 DNA reads TGCAGTGCTAGAGATCCTATCCCTTCGGGCTACACCTTC.